Detailed here is one T cell receptor beta chain. Its antigen is unknown. No per-base quality is available; no much larger clone lies one base away. These data come from a study of blood T cell repertoires in COVID-19 (dated by TCRdb to about 2020). For the wider study: Samples from collaborators originated in the United States, Italy and Spain and spanned both the acute and convalescent phases of COVID-19. The prospective study material was composed of cDNA or gDNA derived from T cells, B-cell-depleted T cells, or PBMCs. The dataset comprised deeply sampled blood TCRbeta repertoires from subjects exposed to, actively infected with, or recovered from COVID-19. The repertoires were released in a freely available public database intended as a resource for research on the immune response to SARS-CoV-2. The samples were drawn from two sources: the first 160 participants of the ongoing ImmuneRACE study, and about 1,300 subjects contributed by 6 global collaborators. The sample metadata nearly always contained a de-identified subject ID, COVID-19 status, age in years and sex. HLA class I and class II types, where available, came from metadata supplied by the sample provider rather than from assay-based typing. The investigation overall reported the following: The amount of clinical and demographic metadata varied by source and participant and was provided uncurated.

TCRbeta CDR3 regions were amplified from genomic DNA by means of the immunoSEQ Assay, a bias-controlled multiplex PCR. The paper's processing steps were these. The number of nucleated cells in each sample was estimated from the amplification of reference gene primers within the assay. Sequence reads were collapsed and filtered to measure the absolute abundance of every unique TCRbeta CDR3 rearrangement. For each sample, productive Simpson clonality was calculated as the square root of Simpson's diversity index over productive rearrangements. What TCRdb holds here is the immuneACCESS table cut down to in-frame rearrangements. Part of the clones is not present; checked against another copy, under half of the missing clones reflect an unresolved V gene, and the others are unexplained. Clone size and the V and J calls come from that table; the DNA yielded D and trimming. Counted in this sample were about 110,000 clones; over 80% of them appeared once. The ten biggest clones cover approximately 4.5% of the sample.

The CDR3, cysteine through phenylalanine, is 11 amino acids long. The sequence is cut down to CDR3 DNA, 33 bases in frame from base 1. The CDR1 and CDR2 encoded by the germline V gene (reference sequence) are LNHDA and SQIVND. V loses 4 bases of germline sequence and J loses 3 bases, and the interval between the two ends is 4 bases. Whole blood was collected in K2EDTA tubes by collaborating institutions according to the institutions' own protocols. For TCRbeta analysis, collaborator samples were shipped as frozen whole blood, as isolated PBMCs, or as DNA extracted from either sample type. Sequences were obtained from peripheral blood. The origin of this receptor is a woman between 45 and 60 years old with acute or convalescent COVID-19. This chain is built from TRBV19 and TRBJ2-7; the D gene lacks a confident call. This receptor carries the CDR3 CASSSLYEQYF. The DNA reads as follows: TGTGCCAGTAGTAGTCTCTACGAGCAGTACTTC.